The next 9 T cell receptor beta chains were all read from a single sample in a study of radiation and T cells in renal cell carcinoma. Time point in this sample: blood 4 weeks post-SBRT, at nephrectomy. Treatment given: 15 Gy SBRT to primary tumor, nephrectomy 4 weeks later. TCRdb keeps only in-frame clones here, not all; method: immunoSEQ multiplex PCR. The table lists 150,000 to 200,000 clones, about nine tenths of them singletons. The starting material was blood, obtained from a patient whose treatment included radiotherapy and nephrectomy. The receptors derive from a woman aged 50 to 60 with renal cell carcinoma.

The chain carries TRBV6-5 and TRBJ2-2; tentatively, D is TRBD1 or TRBD2 (5 bases each). The V end was cut by 4 bases, the J end by 7 bases, with 13 bases between. The CDR3 has 14 residues. Germline V CDR1 and CDR2: MNHEY, SVGAGI. The chain's CDR3 is CASSSGIRGGELFF. Written as DNA, the CDR3 is TGTGCCAGCAGTTCCGGGATAAGGGGCGGGGAGCTGTTTTTT.

The chain couples TRBV7-6 to TRBJ1-5; 10 bases align to TRBD1. V lost 1 base to trimming and J lost 7 bases; unmatched junction nucleotides: 4. This CDR3 has 15 residues. Germline assignment: CDR1 SGHVS and CDR2 FNYEAQ. CDR3 DNA sequence: TGTGCCAGCAGCTTAGGACAGGGGGCCTGGCAGCCCCAGCATTTT. Amino acid sequence: CASSLGQGAWQPQHF.

The V call is TRBV6-1, the J call TRBJ2-7, with D tentatively TRBD2 (6 bases). Trimming took off 4 bases at V and 6 bases at J, with 16 bases between the two ends. CDR3 length: 14 amino acids. The germline V gene encodes CDR1 MNHNS and CDR2 SASEGT. Here the CDR3 reads CASSGRDPGIEQYF. DNA of the CDR3: TGTGCCAGCAGTGGGAGGGACCCAGGTATCGAGCAGTACTTC.

This chain joins TRBV5-5 and TRBJ1-4, with a tentative D call TRBD1 (5 bases). V was shortened by 3 bases and J by 7 bases, with 19 bases between the two germline ends. CDR1 is SGHKS, CDR2 YYEKEE, per germline (reference sequence). The CDR3 consists of 16 residues. The CDR3 nucleotides read TGTGCCAGCAGCTATCGACAGTCCTTGAGTGGTGAAAAACTGTTTTTT. Amino acid sequence: CASSYRQSLSGEKLFF.

The genes are TRBV5-4 and TRBJ1-6; 8 bases agree with TRBD1. Per germline, CDR1 SGHNT and CDR2 YYREEE (reference sequence). V lost 2 bases and J lost 9; bases outside the gene matches: 4. The CDR3 spans 14 residues. The chain's CDR3 is CASSFDRGGSPLHF. In DNA, the CDR3 is TGTGCCAGCAGCTTCGACAGGGGTGGTTCACCCCTCCACTTT.

The chain uses TRBV7-6 and TRBJ2-5, with TRBD1 as a possible D gene (5 bases). This CDR3 is built from 13 residues. CDR1 is SGHVS, CDR2 FNYEAQ, per germline. V shed 5 bases and J shed 1 base, with 8 bases lying between them. Written as DNA, the CDR3 is TGTGCCAGCAGCCTGGGGCCCCAAGAGACCCAGTACTTC. Its protein product is CASSLGPQETQYF. Together with reference TRBV7-6 and TRBJ2-5, the CDR3 gives the full variable domain: GAGVSQSPRYKVTKRGQDVALRCDPISGHVSLYWYRQALGQGPEFLTYFNYEAQQDKSGLPNDRFSAERPEGSISTLTIQRTEQRDSAMYRCASSLGPQETQYFGPGTRLLVL.

The chain combines TRBV9 with TRBJ2-1, with D possibly called TRBD1 or TRBD2 (6 bases each). Between the trimmed V and J ends, which lost 2 bases and 10 bases, there was a span of 19 bases. This CDR3 has 15 residues. Germline V lookup: CDR1 SGDLS, CDR2 YYNGEE. The CDR3 sequence is CASSVQGTGFGEQFF. The CDR3 DNA sequence: TGTGCCAGCAGCGTTCAGGGGACTGGCTTCGGGGAGCAGTTCTTC.

The CDR3 coding sequence is TGTGCCAGCAGTTCAAGACTGGGGGCGGCCTACGAGCAGTACTTC. Protein sequence: CASSSRLGAAYEQYF. The chain carries TRBV27 and TRBJ2-7, with D maybe TRBD1 (6 bases). The CDR3 totals 15 residues. With 4 bases removed from V and 2 bases from J, the gap between germline ends came to 15 bases. From germline, CDR1 is MNHEY and CDR2 SMNVEV (reference sequence).

The chain uses TRBV6-5 and TRBJ1-1; tentatively, D is TRBD1 (6 bases). V was clipped by 9 bases and J by 4 bases, with 15 bases between them. Germline values: CDR1 MNHEY, CDR2 SVGAGI. There are 13 residues in the CDR3. The CDR3 sequence: CASSGETVTEAFF. CDR3 bases: TGTGCCAGTTCAGGGGAAACGGTCACTGAAGCTTTCTTT.